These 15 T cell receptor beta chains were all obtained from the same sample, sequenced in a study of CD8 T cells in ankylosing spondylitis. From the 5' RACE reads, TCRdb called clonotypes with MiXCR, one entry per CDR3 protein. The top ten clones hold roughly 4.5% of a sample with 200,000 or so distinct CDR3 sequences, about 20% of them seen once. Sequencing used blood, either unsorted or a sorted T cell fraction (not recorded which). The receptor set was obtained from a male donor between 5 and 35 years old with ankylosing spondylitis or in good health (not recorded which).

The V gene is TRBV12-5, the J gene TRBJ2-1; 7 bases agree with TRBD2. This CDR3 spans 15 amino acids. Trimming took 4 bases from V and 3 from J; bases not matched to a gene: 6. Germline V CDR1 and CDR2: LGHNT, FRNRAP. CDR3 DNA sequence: TGTGCTAGTGGTTCCCTAGCGGCCAGCTACAATGAGCAGTTCTTC. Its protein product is CASGSLAASYNEQFF.

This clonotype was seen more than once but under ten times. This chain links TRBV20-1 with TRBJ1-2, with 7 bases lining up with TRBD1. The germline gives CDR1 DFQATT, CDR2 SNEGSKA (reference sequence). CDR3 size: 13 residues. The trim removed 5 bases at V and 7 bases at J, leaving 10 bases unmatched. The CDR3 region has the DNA TGCAGTGCTGGGACGACAGGGAGGACTGGCTACACCTTC. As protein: CSAGTTGRTGYTF.

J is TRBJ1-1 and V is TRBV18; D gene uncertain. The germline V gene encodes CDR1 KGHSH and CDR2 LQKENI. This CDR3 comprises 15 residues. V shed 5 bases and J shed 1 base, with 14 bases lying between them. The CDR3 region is CASSIAVQRNTEAFF. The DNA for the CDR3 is TGTGCCAGCTCAATAGCGGTACAACGGAACACTGAAGCTTTCTTT.

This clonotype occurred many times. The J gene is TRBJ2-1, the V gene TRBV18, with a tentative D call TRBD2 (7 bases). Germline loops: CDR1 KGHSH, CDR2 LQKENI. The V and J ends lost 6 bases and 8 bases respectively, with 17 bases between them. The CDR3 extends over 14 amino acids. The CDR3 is CASSPGGGAHEQFF. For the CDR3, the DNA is TGTGCCAGCTCCCCAGGTGGGGGGGCCCATGAGCAGTTCTTC.

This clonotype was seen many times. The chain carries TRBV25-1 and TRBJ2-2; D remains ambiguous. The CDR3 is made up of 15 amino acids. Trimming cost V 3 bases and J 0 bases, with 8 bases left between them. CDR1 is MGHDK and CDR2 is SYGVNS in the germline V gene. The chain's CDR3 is CASSDTKTNTGELFF. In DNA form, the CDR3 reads TGTGCCAGCAGTGATACCAAAACGAACACCGGGGAGCTGTTTTTT.

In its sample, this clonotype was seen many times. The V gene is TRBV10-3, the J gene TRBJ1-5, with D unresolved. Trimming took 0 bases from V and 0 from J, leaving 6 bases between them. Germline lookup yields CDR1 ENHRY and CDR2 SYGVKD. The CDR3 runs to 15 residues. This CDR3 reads CAISESGSSNQPQHF. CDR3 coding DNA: TGTGCCATCAGTGAGTCAGGGAGTAGCAATCAGCCCCAGCATTTT.

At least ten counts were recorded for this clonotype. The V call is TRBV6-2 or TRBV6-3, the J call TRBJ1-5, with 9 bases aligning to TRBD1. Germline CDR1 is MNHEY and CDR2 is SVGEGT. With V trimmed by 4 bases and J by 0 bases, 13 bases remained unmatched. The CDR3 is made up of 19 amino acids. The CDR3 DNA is TGTGCCAGCAGTTCGATTTTCGGACAGGGGCAATATAGCAATCAGCCCCAGCATTTT. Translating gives CASSSIFGQGQYSNQPQHF.

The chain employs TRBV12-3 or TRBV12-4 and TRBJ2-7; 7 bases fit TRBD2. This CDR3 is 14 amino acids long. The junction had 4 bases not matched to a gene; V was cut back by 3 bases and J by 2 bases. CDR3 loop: CASSFSSGPYEQYV. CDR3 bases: TGTGCCAGCAGTTTTTCTAGCGGTCCCTACGAGCAGTACGTC.

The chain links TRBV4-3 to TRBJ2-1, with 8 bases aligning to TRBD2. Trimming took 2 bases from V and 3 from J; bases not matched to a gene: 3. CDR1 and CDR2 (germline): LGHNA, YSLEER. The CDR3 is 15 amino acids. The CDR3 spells CASSQRREVYNEQFF. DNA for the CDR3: TGCGCCAGCAGCCAACGGCGGGAGGTCTACAATGAGCAGTTCTTC.

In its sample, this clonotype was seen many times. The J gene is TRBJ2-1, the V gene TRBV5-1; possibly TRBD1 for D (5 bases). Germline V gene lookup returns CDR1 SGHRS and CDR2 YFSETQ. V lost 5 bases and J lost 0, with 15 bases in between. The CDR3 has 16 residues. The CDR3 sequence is CASSSRGLGSYNEQFF. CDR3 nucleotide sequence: TGCGCCAGCAGTTCTAGGGGATTGGGCTCCTACAATGAGCAGTTCTTC.

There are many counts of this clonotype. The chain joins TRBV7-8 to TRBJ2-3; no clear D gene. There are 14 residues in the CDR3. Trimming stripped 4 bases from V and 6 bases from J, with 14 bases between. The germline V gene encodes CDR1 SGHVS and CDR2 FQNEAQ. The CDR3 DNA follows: TGTGCCAGCAGCTCTAGACTTCCCCGTGATACGCAGTATTTT. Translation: CASSSRLPRDTQYF.

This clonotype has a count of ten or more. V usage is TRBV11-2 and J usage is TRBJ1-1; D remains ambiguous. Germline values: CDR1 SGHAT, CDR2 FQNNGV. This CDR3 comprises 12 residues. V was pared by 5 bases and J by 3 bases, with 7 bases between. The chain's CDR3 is CASSHLYTEAFF. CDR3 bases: TGTGCCAGCAGCCACCTTTACACTGAAGCTTTCTTT.

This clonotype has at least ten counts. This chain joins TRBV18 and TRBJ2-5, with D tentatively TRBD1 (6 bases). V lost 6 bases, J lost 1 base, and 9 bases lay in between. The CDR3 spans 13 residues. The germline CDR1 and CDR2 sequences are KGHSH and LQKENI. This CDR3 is CASSGTSQETQYF. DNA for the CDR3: TGTGCCAGCTCTGGGACAAGCCAAGAGACCCAGTACTTC.

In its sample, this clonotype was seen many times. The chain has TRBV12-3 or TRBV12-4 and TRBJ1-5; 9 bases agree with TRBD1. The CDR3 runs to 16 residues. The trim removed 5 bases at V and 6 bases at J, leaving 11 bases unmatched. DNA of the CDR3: TGTGCCAGCAGTCCACACCCGGGACAGGGCCCTCAGCCCCAGCATTTT. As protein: CASSPHPGQGPQPQHF.

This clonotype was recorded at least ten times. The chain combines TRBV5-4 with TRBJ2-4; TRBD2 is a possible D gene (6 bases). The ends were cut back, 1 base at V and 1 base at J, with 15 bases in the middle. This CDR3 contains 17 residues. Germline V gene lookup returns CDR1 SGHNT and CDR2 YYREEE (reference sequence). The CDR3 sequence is CASSLSSTGVAKNIQYF. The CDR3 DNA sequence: TGTGCCAGCAGCTTGTCCTCGACGGGAGTGGCCAAAAACATTCAGTACTTC.